The rows below give T cell receptor beta chains drawn from one sample of a study of T-cell reconstitution after alpha-beta-depleted transplantation in children. TCRdb ran MiXCR on the PCR reads and lists one entry per CDR3 protein. The table shows more than 150,000 distinct CDR3 sequences, with more than 12% occurring only once. The starting material was PBMCs from the stem cell graft donor, obtained from the stem cell graft. Receptors originate from a human donor who donated a stem cell graft to a child with acute lymphoblastic leukemia. CDR3s include the opening cysteine and the closing phenylalanine or tryptophan. A D gene is named only where the DNA matches it firmly. Clone size is stated in some rows and not others, as once, few, many or a class when expanded.

clone_size j_call v_call d_call cdr3_nt cdr3_aa
many TRBJ2-1 TRBV6-5 NA TGTGCCAGCAGTTACTCTACGGCAGGGATGCTGAATGAGCAGTTCTTC CASSYSTAGMLNEQFF
many TRBJ2-5 TRBV7-9 NA TGTGCCAGCCGGCTCGGAGAAGAGACCCAGTACTTC CASRLGEETQYF
many TRBJ2-1 TRBV10-3 NA TGTGCCATCAGTGAGTCGAATACTCACAATGAGCAGTTCTTC CAISESNTHNEQFF
many TRBJ2-3 TRBV20-1 TRBD2 TGCAGTGCTAGAGAAACTAGCGGGAGGGCCGGGACAGATACGCAGTATTTT CSARETSGRAGTDTQYF
few TRBJ2-3 TRBV9 NA TGTGCCAGCAGGTCGGCTAGCACAGATACGCAGTATTTT CASRSASTDTQYF
many TRBJ1-6 TRBV6-5 NA TGTGCCAGCAGTTACGGGGACCGTTTGAATAATTCACCCCTCCACTTT CASSYGDRLNNSPLHF
few TRBJ2-7 TRBV5-1 NA TGCGCCAGCAGCTTACTTAATCGACTTGACGAGCAGTACTTC CASSLLNRLDEQYF
many TRBJ1-1 TRBV20-1 NA TGCAGTGCTAGATCACAGGGAAATAGGCCCACTGAAGCTTTCTTT CSARSQGNRPTEAFF
many TRBJ2-1 TRBV6-1 TRBD2 TGTGCCAGCAGTCGGACTAGCGAGTCTTACAATGAGCAGTTCTTC CASSRTSESYNEQFF
NA TRBJ1-1 TRBV5-1 NA TGCGCCAGCAGACCGGCCTTTAGGGGATTGAACACTGAAGCTTTCTTT CASRPAFRGLNTEAFF
many TRBJ2-4 TRBV2 NA TGTGCCAGCAGTGGGGAACCAAAAAACATTCAGTACTTC CASSGEPKNIQYF
many TRBJ2-1 TRBV6-1 TRBD2 TGTGCCAGCAGCACGACTAGCGGGAGGTTGGGCGGTCGTTACAATGAGCAGTTCTTC CASSTTSGRLGGRYNEQFF
many TRBJ2-2 TRBV7-9 NA TGTGCCAGCAGCTTACGCGGAACGAACACCGGGGAGCTGTTTTTT CASSLRGTNTGELFF
many TRBJ1-1 TRBV6-5 NA TGTGCCAGCAGTTACTCTCGGGGAGGGCCAAGGGGGGCTTTCTTT CASSYSRGGPRGAFF
few TRBJ1-1 TRBV7-9 TRBD1 TGTGCCAGCAATGACAGGGGGCAGGGAAACACTGAAGCTTTCTTT CASNDRGQGNTEAFF
many TRBJ1-1 TRBV29-1 TRBD1 TGCAGCGTAGGGGGCTCCGGGACTAGAGCTTTCTTT CSVGGSGTRAFF
many TRBJ2-4 TRBV12-3/TRBV12-4 TRBD2 TGTGCCAGCAGTTTAAGACTAGCGGGAGCAGGCAAAAACATTCAGTACTTC CASSLRLAGAGKNIQYF
NA TRBJ1-1 TRBV4-1 NA TGCGCCAGCAGCCAAATATCCCTTAGAGGAATCACTGAAGCTTTCTTT CASSQISLRGITEAFF
many TRBJ2-2 TRBV6-1 TRBD2 TGTGCCAGCAGCAGGGGTGGGACTAGCGCCACCGGGGAGCTGTTTTTT CASSRGGTSATGELFF
many TRBJ2-3 TRBV12-3/TRBV12-4 TRBD2 TGTGCCAGCAGCCCTAGCGGGTCGTCAGATACGCAGTATTTT CASSPSGSSDTQYF
many TRBJ2-5 TRBV4-2 TRBD2 TGTGCCAGCAGCCAAGCTAGCGGGAGCGAGACCCAGTACTTC CASSQASGSETQYF
few TRBJ2-1 TRBV2 TRBD2 TGTGCCAGCAGTGAAAGCGGGATTGGGCAGTTCTTC CASSESGIGQFF